This T cell receptor (beta chain) was sequenced in a study of blood T cells in healthy people across ages. Overall study findings and caveats: PBMCs that were unsorted prevented a conclusive naive versus antigen-experienced comparison. TCR beta diversity per million T cells fell roughly linearly with age.

As to this clonotype: What it binds is unknown.

Then a second PCR, running roughly 7 to 11 cycles, was carried out with a sample-barcoded 5' primer and a J-beta primer mix. All samples yielded 3 million or more CDR3-containing paired-end reads. MiXCR, run by TCRdb on the 5' RACE reads, gives a single entry per CDR3 protein. The profile shows 550,000 to 600,000 distinct CDR3 sequences, 25% to 30% of them singletons. Sequencing used blood. The receptor was derived from a woman in her sixties or seventies in good health.

In DNA form, the CDR3 reads TGTGCCAGCAGGGTTACAGGGGGCGGGCGTCAGCCCCAGCATTTT. Translation gives CASRVTGGGRQPQHF. The chain uses TRBV28 and TRBJ1-5, with TRBD1 identical over 9 bases. Trimming cost V 6 bases and J 6 bases; bases outside gene matches: 9. The length of the CDR3 is 15 residues. CDR1 is MDHEN, CDR2 SYDVKM, per germline.